This TCR beta chain was observed in a study of CXCR3-negative and CXCR3-positive naive CD8 T cells (dated by TCRdb to the late 2010s). About the full investigation: In total, 130 million to 150 million TRB reads were obtained, corresponding to roughly 1.5 +/- 0.3 million reads per library. The diversity and physicochemical repertoire analyses included ten to eleven donors pooled from two independent experiments. The TRBV-TRBJ cluster analysis covered naive subsets from about 5 donors and memory cells from 3 donors.

With regard to this clonotype: What this receptor recognizes is not known.

What the work shows at the level of the full study, not this receptor alone: Naive CXCR3-negative and CXCR3-positive cells from the same donor showed similar TRBV-TRBJ usage, whereas memory cells showed distinct patterns. Because CXCR3 expression was partially decreased after cryopreservation, freshly isolated PBMCs were used for most assays. TRB CDR3s from CXCR3-positive naive cells showed higher hydrophobicity (lower Kidera factor 4), lower energy, and higher strength and volume indices than CXCR3-negative naive cells. Because surface CD5, which is linked to self-reactivity in mice, was comparable between the naive subsets, TCR interaction strength was also inferred from the physicochemical properties of TRB CDR3s. Repertoire diversity was comparably high in both naive subsets but much lower in memory CD8+ T cells.

Each CD8+ T cell subset was flow-sorted in triplicate, and some 310,000 cells per subset were placed directly into RLT lysis buffer. Naive CD8+ T cells were defined stringently as CD45RO-CCR7+CD27+CD95- to exclude memory contaminants. Using standard density gradient centrifugation, peripheral blood mononuclear cells were isolated from buffy coats. Naive CXCR3-negative and CXCR3-positive CD8+ T cells were flow-sorted on a FACSAria III. An RNeasy Mini Kit was used to extract total RNA from the sorted cells. TCRdb names NextSeq 550 as the instrument used. The Human TCR Profiling Kit (MiLaboratory) was used to prepare UMI-labeled 5' RACE TRB cDNA libraries. The full amount of extracted RNA was used for cDNA synthesis, and the full amount of resulting cDNA was used for PCR amplification. The libraries were made side by side, with each library going through the same number of PCR cycles. In the paper's pipeline: With a minimum of two reads required per UMI, MIGEC and MiXCR pulled out about 50,000 +/- 9,200 unique UMI-labeled TRB cDNA molecules from each library. On average, each library contained 40,000 +/- 10,000 functional in-frame TRB CDR3 nucleotide clonotypes without stop codons. After downsampling to 5000 UMI-labeled TRB molecules per sample, diversity metrics, including normalized Shannon-Wiener and Chao1, were computed in VDJtools. For the central five CDR3 residues, VDJtools calculated physicochemical properties weighted by clonotype size, namely interaction energy, strength, volume and Kidera factor 4. Based on TCRdb reprocessing of the reads, there is one entry per CDR3 protein sequence, and DNA is missing. The V and J calls and clone size come from TCRdb's table, not from the authors' own analysis. The sample's records list roughly 100,000 distinct CDR3 sequences. Roughly 0.38% of the sample lies in the top ten.

The CDR3, cysteine through phenylalanine, is 16 amino acids long. The record lacks a DNA sequence. The germline V gene yields SQVTM for CDR1 and ANQGSEA for CDR2. The specimen was naive CXCR3+ CD8+ T cells from blood. Taken with the paper, the label for cell subset or site translates to: CD45RO-CCR7+CD27+CD95- naive CD8+ T cells expressing CXCR3 (TNR3+). This TCR came from a human donor in good health. Some clones in this sample may be carry-over from other donors' samples. The rearranged segments are TRBV29-1 and TRBJ2-1; TCRdb reports TRBD1, a call that lacks DNA to check it against. The CDR3 region reads CSVEGPRHDSYNEQFF.